A selection of T cell receptor beta chains follows, all from one sample in a study of blood T cell repertoires in COVID-19. Clones were read by immunoSEQ multiplex PCR, and TCRdb kept only the in-frame ones, dropping some. The repertoire holds about 180,000 clones, with less than 90% as singletons. What was sequenced was PBMCs or T cells enriched from blood (not recorded which). The receptors here all came from a human donor with acute COVID-19. The donor label of this sample is uncertain. Each CDR3 is given with its conserved first and last residue. The order of the fields is V gene, D gene, clone size, J gene, CDR3 DNA, CDR3 protein. The D gene is left open where the match is weak. The size field is filled for only some rows; it gives once, few, many or a size class.

V: TRBV18
D: NA
size: NA
J: TRBJ1-1
DNA: TGTGCCAGCTCACCTACGGGATGGAACACTGAAGCTTTCTTT
CDR3: CASSPTGWNTEAFF

V: TRBV5-6
D: TRBD2
size: NA
J: TRBJ2-1
DNA: TGTGCCAGCAGCTTGAGCGGGGGGGCCCCCGATGAGCAGTTCTTC
CDR3: CASSLSGGAPDEQFF

V: TRBV7-9
D: TRBD2
size: many
J: TRBJ2-5
DNA: TGTGCCAGCAGCTTGACTAGCGGGGGGGCCGGGAAGACCCAGTACTTC
CDR3: CASSLTSGGAGKTQYF

V: TRBV5-1
D: NA
size: NA
J: TRBJ2-6
DNA: TGCGCCAGCACGGGATTCGGGGCCAACGTCCTGACTTTC
CDR3: CASTGFGANVLTF

V: TRBV3-1/TRBV3-2
D: NA
size: many
J: TRBJ2-7
DNA: TGTGCCAGCAGCCATCTCAGAGGTTATAGGTACGAGCAGTACTTC
CDR3: CASSHLRGYRYEQYF

V: TRBV5-4
D: NA
size: NA
J: TRBJ1-2
DNA: TGTGCCAGCAGCTTGGAGGGGGTGACTAACTATGGCTACACCTTC
CDR3: CASSLEGVTNYGYTF

V: TRBV6-1
D: NA
size: once
J: TRBJ1-2
DNA: TGTGCCAGCAGTGGAGGTCCCCGACAGGCTATCTATGGCTACACCTTC
CDR3: CASSGGPRQAIYGYTF

V: TRBV5-4
D: TRBD1
size: NA
J: TRBJ2-3
DNA: TGTGCCAGCAGCCAAAGACAGGGATACACAGATACGCAGTATTTT
CDR3: CASSQRQGYTDTQYF

V: TRBV3-1/TRBV3-2
D: NA
size: NA
J: TRBJ2-7
DNA: TGTGCCAGCAGCCAATGGAGAGAGGACTACGAGCAGTACTTC
CDR3: CASSQWREDYEQYF

V: TRBV19
D: TRBD1
size: NA
J: TRBJ2-2
DNA: TGTGCCAGTAGCATGGACAGGGGCAGGGCCGGGGAGCTGTTTTTT
CDR3: CASSMDRGRAGELFF

V: TRBV25-1
D: NA
size: NA
J: TRBJ2-1
DNA: TGTGCCAGCAGGCTTGGCGGGGCCTACAATGAGCAGTTCTTC
CDR3: CASRLGGAYNEQFF

V: TRBV2
D: NA
size: NA
J: TRBJ2-1
DNA: TGTGCCAGCAGTGATGGGGGGACAGAGGAAAGGCAGTTCTTC
CDR3: CASSDGGTEERQFF

V: TRBV6-5
D: NA
size: few
J: TRBJ1-6
DNA: TGTGCCAGCACCACAAACGGGAGATCTCCCCTCCACTTT
CDR3: CASTTNGRSPLHF

V: TRBV25-1
D: NA
size: NA
J: TRBJ2-3
DNA: TGTGCCAGCAGTGAAGGCAGGAGGGCCCCAGATACGCAGTATTTT
CDR3: CASSEGRRAPDTQYF

V: TRBV18
D: NA
size: NA
J: TRBJ1-1
DNA: TGTGCCAGCTCATCCTACGGTCCGAACACTGAAGCTTTCTTT
CDR3: CASSSYGPNTEAFF

V: TRBV7-2
D: NA
size: NA
J: TRBJ1-2
DNA: TGTGCCAGCAGCTTAGTCGGTGGCTACACCTTC
CDR3: CASSLVGGYTF

V: TRBV6-1
D: TRBD1
size: NA
J: TRBJ1-2
DNA: TGTGCCAGCAGTGATGACAGGGACACCTTC
CDR3: CASSDDRDTF

V: TRBV7-9
D: NA
size: NA
J: TRBJ2-5
DNA: TGTGCCAGCAGCGGAGTGTACCAAGAGACCCAGTACTTC
CDR3: CASSGVYQETQYF

V: TRBV6-5
D: TRBD1
size: NA
J: TRBJ2-7
DNA: TGTGCCAGCAGATCCTCGACAGGGGAGGTCTACGAGCAGTACTTC
CDR3: CASRSSTGEVYEQYF

V: TRBV6-5
D: NA
size: NA
J: TRBJ2-7
DNA: TGTGCCAGCAAGCGGACAGTCTCCTACGAGCAGTACTTC
CDR3: CASKRTVSYEQYF

V: TRBV30
D: TRBD2
size: NA
J: TRBJ2-4
DNA: TGTGCCTGGAGCCCTCGACTGAGCGGGGGTTCCAAAAACATTCAGTACTTC
CDR3: CAWSPRLSGGSKNIQYF

V: TRBV7-9
D: NA
size: few
J: TRBJ2-1
DNA: TGTGCCAGCAGCTTAGGAGTAGACAATGAGCAGTTCTTC
CDR3: CASSLGVDNEQFF

V: TRBV5-1
D: TRBD1
size: NA
J: TRBJ1-2
DNA: TGCGCCAGCAGCTTGCAGGGGGACTATGGCTACACCTTC
CDR3: CASSLQGDYGYTF

V: TRBV9
D: NA
size: NA
J: TRBJ2-6
DNA: TGTGCCAGCAGCGTTAACAGCCTCTCTGGGGCCAACGTCCTGACTTTC
CDR3: CASSVNSLSGANVLTF

V: TRBV21-1
D: NA
size: NA
J: TRBJ1-2
DNA: TGTGCCAGCAGCAAAGGGGGACAGGGGGCGAACTATGGCTACACCTTC
CDR3: CASSKGGQGANYGYTF

V: TRBV27
D: NA
size: NA
J: TRBJ2-7
DNA: TGTGCCAGCAGTTTACAGGGGCCCTACGAGCAGTACTTC
CDR3: CASSLQGPYEQYF

V: TRBV7-8
D: TRBD1
size: NA
J: TRBJ1-1
DNA: TGTGCCAGCTGGGCTGACAGGGAGGACACTGAAGCTTTCTTT
CDR3: CASWADREDTEAFF

V: TRBV30
D: TRBD1
size: NA
J: TRBJ2-4
DNA: TGTGCCTGGGACAGGGGAAACATTCAGTACTTC
CDR3: CAWDRGNIQYF

V: TRBV7-8
D: TRBD1
size: NA
J: TRBJ2-5
DNA: TGTGCCAGCAGCTTAGGGGACAGGGTGCAAGAGACCCAGTACTTC
CDR3: CASSLGDRVQETQYF

V: TRBV7-2
D: TRBD1
size: NA
J: TRBJ1-5
DNA: TGTGCCAGCAGCTTCCGCACGGGACAGGGGAGTCAGCCCCAGCATTTT
CDR3: CASSFRTGQGSQPQHF

V: TRBV5-4
D: NA
size: NA
J: TRBJ1-4
DNA: TGTGCCAGCAGCTTGGGGGGGCAGGCAACTAATGAAAAACTGTTTTTT
CDR3: CASSLGGQATNEKLFF

V: TRBV3-1/TRBV3-2
D: NA
size: NA
J: TRBJ2-7
DNA: TGTGCCAGCAGCCAAGCCCCTAGCTACTCCTACGAGCAGTACTTC
CDR3: CASSQAPSYSYEQYF

V: TRBV13
D: NA
size: NA
J: TRBJ1-3
DNA: TGTGCCAGCAGCTTAGGCGGGGTCTCTGGAAACACCATATATTTT
CDR3: CASSLGGVSGNTIYF

V: TRBV14
D: NA
size: NA
J: TRBJ1-1
DNA: TGTGCCAGCAGCCAAGATCAGCCCGGGGTAATGAACACTGAAGCTTTCTTT
CDR3: CASSQDQPGVMNTEAFF

V: TRBV10-3
D: NA
size: NA
J: TRBJ2-2
DNA: TGTGCCATCAGTGAGTCGGACATCCGAAACACCGGGGAGCTGTTTTTT
CDR3: CAISESDIRNTGELFF

V: TRBV11-1
D: TRBD1
size: NA
J: TRBJ1-4
DNA: TGTGCCAGCAGCGAGGACAGGTCCGGGTCTAATGAAAAACTGTTTTTT
CDR3: CASSEDRSGSNEKLFF

V: TRBV9
D: TRBD2
size: NA
J: TRBJ2-1
DNA: TGTGCCAGCAGCGTAGCTGGAGCGGGGGAAAGGGTTGAGCAGTTCTTC
CDR3: CASSVAGAGERVEQFF

V: TRBV7-9
D: TRBD1
size: NA
J: TRBJ1-3
DNA: TGTGCCAGCAGCTTAGGACAGGGAGACGGAAACACCATATATTTT
CDR3: CASSLGQGDGNTIYF

V: TRBV5-1
D: NA
size: NA
J: TRBJ2-3
DNA: TGCGCCAGCAGCTTTATAGGGGTCGCAGATACGCAGTATTTT
CDR3: CASSFIGVADTQYF

V: TRBV30
D: TRBD1
size: NA
J: TRBJ1-4
DNA: TGTGCCTGGAGGGGGGACAGGGGAAAACTGTTTTTT
CDR3: CAWRGDRGKLFF

V: TRBV18
D: NA
size: NA
J: TRBJ1-1
DNA: TGTGCCAGCTCATCTCTTTTGGGGGGGCCAACTGAAGCTTTCTTT
CDR3: CASSSLLGGPTEAFF

V: TRBV4-2
D: TRBD1
size: NA
J: TRBJ1-2
DNA: TGTGCCAGCAGCCGACGTGGAGGGGGCAGATCTAACTATGGCTACACCTTC
CDR3: CASSRRGGGRSNYGYTF

V: TRBV5-1
D: TRBD1
size: once
J: TRBJ1-1
DNA: TGCGCCAGCAGCTTGGAGGGGGCAGGAACTGAAGCTTTCTTT
CDR3: CASSLEGAGTEAFF

V: TRBV10-3
D: TRBD1
size: NA
J: TRBJ2-7
DNA: TGTGCCATCAGCTCACCGGGACAGGGCAACGAGCAGTACTTC
CDR3: CAISSPGQGNEQYF

V: TRBV7-9
D: TRBD1
size: NA
J: TRBJ1-2
DNA: TGTGCCAGCAGCTGGGGACGGACAGGGGTGAATGACTACACCTTC
CDR3: CASSWGRTGVNDYTF

V: TRBV30
D: TRBD2
size: NA
J: TRBJ2-7
DNA: TGTGCCTGGAGAATTGGACTAGCGGGGGGCTCCTACGAGCAGTACTTC
CDR3: CAWRIGLAGGSYEQYF

V: TRBV6-1
D: TRBD2
size: few
J: TRBJ2-3
DNA: TGTGCCAGCAGTGAAGCTAGCGGGTCAACCGATACGCAGTATTTT
CDR3: CASSEASGSTDTQYF

V: TRBV19
D: NA
size: once
J: TRBJ2-7
DNA: TGTGCCAGTAGTATTTTCCGGGACTACGAGCAGTACTTC
CDR3: CASSIFRDYEQYF

V: TRBV5-4
D: TRBD2
size: once
J: TRBJ2-7
DNA: TGTGCCAGCAGCCGCGGGGGAGACTTATCCTACGAGCAGTACTTC
CDR3: CASSRGGDLSYEQYF

V: TRBV6-5
D: NA
size: few
J: TRBJ1-1
DNA: TGTGCCAGCAGGCGGGACCCGTCTATGAACACTGAAGCTTTCTTT
CDR3: CASRRDPSMNTEAFF

V: TRBV5-4
D: NA
size: once
J: TRBJ1-2
DNA: TGTGCCAGCAGCTTGAGGGGTTATGGCTACACCTTC
CDR3: CASSLRGYGYTF

V: TRBV7-2
D: TRBD1
size: NA
J: TRBJ2-7
DNA: TGTGCCAGCAGTTCCCCCGGGACAGGGATCTACGAGCAGTACTTC
CDR3: CASSSPGTGIYEQYF

V: TRBV19
D: NA
size: NA
J: TRBJ2-5
DNA: TGTGCCAGTAGTCGGGTAGGCCAAGAGACCCAGTACTTC
CDR3: CASSRVGQETQYF

V: TRBV30
D: NA
size: NA
J: TRBJ1-1
DNA: TGTGCCTGGAACCCAGGGCTGAACACTGAAGCTTTCTTT
CDR3: CAWNPGLNTEAFF

V: TRBV5-4
D: NA
size: NA
J: TRBJ1-4
DNA: TGTGCCAGCAGCCTTGGACACGGCAGAAATGAAAAACTGTTTTTT
CDR3: CASSLGHGRNEKLFF

V: TRBV19
D: NA
size: NA
J: TRBJ2-7
DNA: TGTGCCAGTAGTATGGATTACACAGGGAACGAGCAGTACTTC
CDR3: CASSMDYTGNEQYF

V: TRBV6-5
D: TRBD1
size: NA
J: TRBJ2-7
DNA: TGTGCCAGCAGTCAGGGACAGGGGAACGAGCAGTACTTC
CDR3: CASSQGQGNEQYF

V: TRBV7-2
D: TRBD2
size: NA
J: TRBJ2-3
DNA: TGTGCCAGCAGCTTAGGCGGGGGAGGGGATACGCAGTATTTT
CDR3: CASSLGGGGDTQYF

V: TRBV7-2
D: TRBD1
size: few
J: TRBJ1-5
DNA: TGTGCCAGCAGCTTAGCGGCAGGGGGTCAGCCCCAGCATTTT
CDR3: CASSLAAGGQPQHF